Reported below is one TCR beta chain. Its antigen is undetermined. With 60 Vbeta and 13 Jbeta primers, the PCR was carried out. The method was immunoSEQ multiplex PCR; TCRdb's version includes in-frame clones alone and lacks a portion of them. The repertoire holds 50,000 to 55,000 clones, with roughly 72% as singletons. Germline V gene sequence: CDR1 SGHKS, CDR2 YYEKEE (reference sequence). Germline trimming cut 4 bases from V and 4 bases from J; bases unmatched to any gene: 15. The CDR3 consists of 18 residues. This entry comes from a study of cytomegalovirus exposure and HLA in healthy donors. Whole-study findings and limits: HLA-A and HLA-B allele assignments for most subjects were reportedly predicted accurately using TCR beta sequences.

This sequence joins TRBV5-5 and TRBJ2-1, with 9 nucleotides matching TRBD1. This sequence originates from a woman between 50 and 59 years old in good health and CMV-seropositive. The sequencing sample was made of PBMCs. CDR3 amino acids: CASSRTGVPLTSYNEQFF. In DNA form, the CDR3 reads TGTGCCAGCAGCAGGACAGGGGTCCCCCTCACCTCGTACAATGAGCAGTTCTTC.